The 13 T cell receptor beta chains given below trace back to one sample, sequenced in a study of blood T cell repertoires in COVID-19. Generated by immunoSEQ multiplex PCR, the TCRdb table keeps only in-frame clones and is missing some. The sample holds about 95,000 clones, more than 80% seen once. The sequenced sample consisted of peripheral blood. The receptor set was obtained from an older man with COVID-19, enrolled during active disease.

This clone was seen only a few times. The CDR3 DNA sequence: TGTGCCAGTAGTAACCGACTCTCTGGAAACACCATATATTTT. This translates into CASSNRLSGNTIYF. The rearrangement joins TRBV19 to TRBJ1-3, with D uncertain. Trimming took off 4 bases at V and 0 bases at J, with 7 bases between the two ends. The germline V gene encodes CDR1 LNHDA and CDR2 SQIVND (reference sequence). The CDR3 has 14 amino acids.

The V and J genes are TRBV7-9 and TRBJ2-2; 9 bases match TRBD1. The CDR3 has 15 amino acids. V shed 5 bases, J shed 5 bases, and the junction held 6 bases outside the gene matches. Germline-derived CDR1 and CDR2 are SEHNR and FQNEAQ (reference sequence). This CDR3 reads CASSAGTGYTGELFF. The CDR3 region has the DNA TGTGCCAGCAGCGCCGGGACAGGGTATACCGGGGAGCTGTTTTTT.

The chain couples TRBV5-4 to TRBJ2-7, with 11 bases lining up with TRBD2. With 4 bases clipped from V and 6 bases from J, the junction kept 6 bases outside the gene matches. Germline V lookup: CDR1 SGHNT, CDR2 YYREEE (reference sequence). This CDR3 contains 14 residues. CDR3: CASSLLAGVGEQYF. CDR3 coding DNA: TGTGCCAGCAGCCTACTAGCGGGAGTAGGCGAGCAGTACTTC.

CDR3 nucleotides: TGCGCCAGCAGCGGTCGCGCCGGGTACTCTGGAAACACCATATATTTT. This sequence encodes CASSGRAGYSGNTIYF. The chain couples TRBV5-1 to TRBJ1-3; no definite D call. V lost 4 bases and J 0 bases, leaving 14 bases between the germline ends. Germline V CDR1 and CDR2: SGHRS, YFSETQ. There are 16 residues in the CDR3. Full variable domain (missing parts from reference TRBV5-1 and TRBJ1-3): KAGVTQTPRYLIKTRGQQVTLSCSPISGHRSVSWYQQTPGQGLQFLFEYFSETQRNKGNFPGRFSGRQFSNSRSEMNVSTLELGDSALYLCASSGRAGYSGNTIYFGEGSWLTVV.

The CDR3 DNA sequence: TGCGCCAGCAGCCAAGTTGGCCCGAACACTGAAGCTTTCTTT. Amino acid sequence: CASSQVGPNTEAFF. The V gene is TRBV4-1, the J gene TRBJ1-1; no reliable D call. Between the trimmed V and J ends, which lost 1 base and 1 base, there was a span of 7 bases. The CDR3 has 14 residues. Germline V CDR1 and CDR2: MGHRA, YSYEKL.

This sequence joins TRBV19 and TRBJ1-4; TRBD1 aligns across 7 bases. The CDR3 length is 15 residues. V shed 3 bases, J shed 4 bases, and the junction held 5 bases outside the gene matches. In germline, CDR1 is LNHDA, CDR2 SQIVND (reference sequence). The CDR3 bases are TGTGCCAGTAGTATGGGGGGACAGATTAATGAAAAACTGTTTTTT. Protein product: CASSMGGQINEKLFF.

This clone was counted once. V and J are TRBV30 and TRBJ2-2, with 9 bases fitting TRBD2. The CDR3 has 15 amino acids. Trimming cost V 1 base and J 5 bases; bases outside gene matches: 5. Germline values: CDR1 GTSNPN, CDR2 SVGIG (reference sequence). The CDR3 DNA reads as TGTGCCTGGAGTGGCGCGGGAGGGCCGACCGGGGAGCTGTTTTTT. Amino acids: CAWSGAGGPTGELFF. Supplemented by reference TRBV30 and TRBJ2-2, the full variable domain reads SQTIHQWPATLVQPVGSPLSLECTVEGTSNPNLYWYRQAAGRGLQLLFYSVGIGQISSEVPQNLSASRPQDRQFILSSKKLLLSDSGFYLCAWSGAGGPTGELFFGEGSRLTVL.

V usage is TRBV19 and J usage is TRBJ1-6; 10 bases map to TRBD1. This CDR3 comprises 15 residues. CDR1 is LNHDA and CDR2 is SQIVND in the germline V gene (reference sequence). J was trimmed by 6 bases and V by 7 bases; bases with no gene match: 6. CDR3: CASKRDRGSNSPLHF. The CDR3 nucleotides read TGTGCCAGTAAACGGGACAGGGGAAGTAATTCACCCCTCCACTTT.

The V call is TRBV5-6, the J call TRBJ2-1; 7 bases match TRBD1. The CDR3 spans 11 residues. Per germline, CDR1 SGHDT and CDR2 YYEEEE. Trimming cost V 7 bases and J 9 bases; bases outside gene matches: 4. In DNA form, the CDR3 reads TGTGCCAGCCAGGGACAGACTGAGCAGTTCTTC. The encoded protein is CASQGQTEQFF.

This chain links TRBV29-1 with TRBJ1-1; D possibly corresponds to TRBD1 (6 bases). The CDR3 has 13 amino acids. The germline gives CDR1 SQVTM, CDR2 ANQGSEA. With 8 bases removed from V and 2 bases from J, the gap between germline ends came to 15 bases. The CDR3 sequence is CSLQRDTNTEAFF. The CDR3 DNA sequence: TGCAGCCTCCAACGGGACACAAACACTGAAGCTTTCTTT. The whole variable domain, filled in from reference TRBV29-1 and TRBJ1-1, reads SAVISQKPSRDICQRGTSLTIQCQVDSQVTMMFWYRQQPGQSLTLIATANQGSEATYESGFVIDKFPISRPNLTFSTLTVSNMSPEDSSIYLCSLQRDTNTEAFFGQGTRLTVV.

Only one count was recorded for this clone. The V gene is TRBV18, the J gene TRBJ1-5; maybe TRBD1 (5 bases). V was clipped by 2 bases and J by 7 bases, with 18 bases between them. The V gene's germline CDR1 is KGHSH and CDR2 LQKENI. The CDR3 spans 16 residues. CDR3 sequence reads: CASSPTGVNGIQPQHF. DNA for the CDR3: TGTGCCAGCTCACCAACGGGGGTTAATGGTATCCAGCCCCAGCATTTT.

This chain links TRBV10-3 with TRBJ1-5; 10 bases are shared with TRBD1. Germline values: CDR1 ENHRY, CDR2 SYGVKD. With 6 bases clipped from V and 7 bases from J, the junction kept 6 bases outside the gene matches. The CDR3 consists of 14 residues. The CDR3 spells CAISTGQGEQPQHF. The DNA for the CDR3 is TGTGCCATCAGCACCGGACAGGGGGAACAGCCCCAGCATTTT.

V gene TRBV27 combines with J gene TRBJ2-7, with D uncertain. This CDR3 is 15 amino acids long. V lost 3 bases, J lost 0 bases, and 12 bases lay in between. Germline-derived CDR1 and CDR2 are MNHEY and SMNVEV (reference sequence). CDR3 sequence (DNA): TGTGCCAGCAGTTTGTCCCTGTTACTCTCCTACGAGCAGTACTTC. This codes for CASSLSLLLSYEQYF.